The 10 T cell receptor beta chains in this list originate from one sample, sequenced in a study of patients and donors after allogeneic stem cell transplantation. TCRdb ran MiXCR on the RT-PCR reads and lists one entry per CDR3 protein. Here the sample spans some 90,000 distinct CDR3 sequences, around 48% being singletons. The sequenced material came from blood, either unsorted or a sorted T cell fraction (not recorded which). The receptors stem from a human donor who was either an allogeneic HSCT recipient or a stem cell or donor lymphocyte infusion donor (not recorded which). It is not recorded whose cells these are; they may come from a transplant donor.

The chain joins TRBV27 to TRBJ2-7; D may be TRBD2 (6 bases). The CDR3 has 13 amino acids. V was clipped by 3 bases and J by 1 base, with 7 bases between them. CDR1 and CDR2 (germline): MNHEY, SMNVEV (reference sequence). The CDR3 coding sequence is TGTGCCAGCAGTTTGGAGGGGTCCTACGAGCAGTACTTC. Its translation: CASSLEGSYEQYF.

This chain uses TRBV4-1 with TRBJ1-5, with D possibly TRBD1 on 6 matching bases. With 1 base removed from V and 7 bases from J, the gap between germline ends came to 14 bases. Germline V lookup: CDR1 MGHRA, CDR2 YSYEKL. The CDR3 is made up of 15 amino acids. This chain's CDR3 is CASSQGGAFAQPQHF. CDR3 coding DNA: TGCGCCAGCAGCCAAGGGGGGGCGTTTGCCCAGCCCCAGCATTTT.

This clonotype was detected a few times. The chain links TRBV7-9 to TRBJ1-4; 11 nucleotides match TRBD1. CDR3 length: 16 amino acids. Germline loops: CDR1 SEHNR, CDR2 FQNEAQ (reference sequence). J gave up 3 bases and V 3 bases, and 3 bases lay outside the gene matches. The CDR3 loop reads CASSFGQGASNEKLFF. The CDR3 bases are TGTGCCAGCAGCTTCGGACAGGGGGCCTCTAATGAAAAACTGTTTTTT.

The J gene is TRBJ2-7, the V gene TRBV2, with TRBD1 matching 8 bases. Losses at the gene ends were 6 bases for V and 1 base for J; bases not matched to a gene: 5. Germline assignment: CDR1 SNHLY and CDR2 FYNNEI. The CDR3 sequence is 14 residues long. The CDR3 sequence: CASRERQGSYEQYF. In DNA, the CDR3 is TGTGCCAGCAGGGAACGACAGGGGTCCTACGAGCAGTACTTC.

This clonotype was found a few times. This sequence joins TRBV27 and TRBJ1-1; tentative D call: TRBD1 (6 bases). Germline V CDR1 and CDR2: MNHEY, SMNVEV (reference sequence). V lost 5 bases and J lost 4, with 17 bases in between. The CDR3 runs to 15 residues. Written as DNA, the CDR3 is TGTGCCAGCAGTCCCTTTCTTCAGGGGCCCACTGAAGCTTTCTTT. Translated: CASSPFLQGPTEAFF.

This clonotype appeared a single time. The chain combines TRBV11-1 with TRBJ2-2; tentatively, D is TRBD1 or TRBD2 (5 bases each). This CDR3 is built from 17 residues. The germline V gene has CDR1 SGHAT and CDR2 FQDESV (reference sequence). V was shortened by 5 bases and J by 3 bases, with 19 bases between the two germline ends. CDR3 sequence reads: CASSLLGEWGHTGELFF. The CDR3 DNA follows: TGTGCCAGCAGCCTCCTCGGCGAGTGGGGACACACCGGGGAGCTGTTTTTT.

The chain links TRBV2 to TRBJ1-1; 7 nucleotides align to TRBD1. Trimming removed 0 bases from V and 5 bases from J; junction bases left unmatched: 15. The CDR3 is made up of 18 amino acids. The germline V gene has CDR1 SNHLY and CDR2 FYNNEI. The CDR3 region has the DNA TGTGCCAGCAGTGAAGCAGGGGGCGGTTCCCGTGGAGGGACTGAAGCTTTCTTT. Protein product: CASSEAGGGSRGGTEAFF.

The V call is TRBV7-3, the J call TRBJ1-2, with 8 bases aligning to TRBD1. Trimming took 5 bases from V and 4 from J; bases not matched to a gene: 6. Germline lookup yields CDR1 SGHTA and CDR2 FQGTGA. The CDR3 length is 14 residues. In nucleotides, the CDR3 is TGTGCCAGCAGCGCTGGACAGGGCACCTATGGCTACACCTTC. This codes for CASSAGQGTYGYTF.

This clonotype turned up a few times. This chain joins TRBV27 and TRBJ1-1, with TRBD1 matching 8 bases. Germline CDR1 is MNHEY and CDR2 is SMNVEV (reference sequence). The trim removed 4 bases at V and 6 bases at J, leaving 1 base unmatched. CDR3 length: 12 amino acids. The CDR3 DNA reads as TGTGCCAGCAGTTCAGGGGGCGCTGAAGCTTTCTTT. Protein product: CASSSGGAEAFF.

This clonotype was observed a handful of times. The CDR3 spells CASSLAGTNFQPQHF. The CDR3 DNA reads as TGTGCCAGCAGTTTAGCAGGGACGAATTTTCAGCCCCAGCATTTT. The chain uses TRBV27 and TRBJ1-5, with D tentatively TRBD1 (5 bases). Germline CDR1 is MNHEY and CDR2 is SMNVEV (reference sequence). V dropped 2 bases and J dropped 6 bases, with 14 bases sitting between them. The CDR3 has 15 amino acids.